This T cell receptor (beta chain) was found in a study of beta chain features in type 1 diabetes. The isolated RNA, all of it, was reverse transcribed, so expressed TCRB transcripts were what got sequenced. The assay was immunoSEQ multiplex PCR, and TCRdb's table has in-frame clones only and misses some. The sample has 250,000 to 300,000 clones; about 24% are singletons. Germline-derived CDR1 and CDR2 are SGHTA and FQGTGA. Trimming removed 5 bases at V and 6 bases at J, with 8 bases between. The CDR3 spans 12 residues. CD4+ naive, central memory, regulatory and stem cell-like memory subsets were isolated by sorting on CD45RO/CCR7/CD25/CD127/CD95/CD27. Study results and limitations: Using cDNA template may skew counts toward highly expressing activated cells. All four CD4+ subsets from Type 1 diabetes patients carried moderately but significantly shorter TCRB CDR3s.

With regard to this clone: What it binds is not known.

The J gene is TRBJ2-1, the V gene TRBV7-3; possibly TRBD2 for D (5 bases). The receptor was derived from a woman younger than 45 with type 1 diabetes. Sequenced material: naive CD4+ T cells from blood. Here the CDR3 reads CASSPLGNEQFF. Here the CDR3 DNA reads TGTGCCAGCAGCCCACTAGGCAATGAGCAGTTCTTC.